This T cell receptor beta chain is drawn from a study of blood T cells in healthy people across ages. Using a J-beta primer mix together with a sample-barcoded 5' primer, a second PCR was run for about 6 to 11 cycles. TCRdb reprocessed the 5' RACE reads with MiXCR, giving one entry per CDR3 protein. The data contain almost 800,000 distinct CDR3 sequences, 58% of them singletons. The V gene lost 3 bases and the J gene lost 9 bases, with 12 bases spanning the gap. This CDR3 is built from 13 residues. CDR1 and CDR2 from the germline V gene are MNHEY and SMNVEV (reference sequence). This clonotype has more than one count but fewer than ten.

This sequence was found in a man under 40 in good health. Sequenced: blood. The rearrangement links TRBV27 to TRBJ2-1; D possibly corresponds to TRBD2 (5 bases). In DNA, the CDR3 is TGTGCCAGCAGTTTGGGTCCGGGGAGTGAGCAGTTCTTC. Translating gives CASSLGPGSEQFF.